This T cell receptor beta chain was retrieved from a study of PD-1 blockade in classical Hodgkin lymphoma. The wider study: Nivolumab dosed at 3 mg/kg went to patients intravenously every 2 weeks.

The study, taken as a whole, reports: Reports described newly diagnosed patients as having lower baseline TCR diversity than healthy donors. CD8+ TCR diversity did not rise significantly by C4D1, unlike CD4+.

Here immunoSEQ multiplex PCR was the method, and the copy in TCRdb shows in-frame clones only, minus some. The sample lists fewer than 65,000 clones, approximately 92% occurring once. Of note for this clone: Its antigen is as yet unknown.

Trimming at V came to 6 bases and at J to 6 bases, leaving 7 bases not matched to a gene. The CDR3 is 15 residues long. Germline CDR1 and CDR2: MNHEY and SVGAGI. Every single patient, without exception, relapsed after autologous stem cell transplantation, and brentuximab vedotin exposure varied. Responses achieved at best were complete response, partial response or progressive disease. The clonotype originates from a human donor with classical Hodgkin lymphoma. The chain recombines TRBV6-5 with TRBJ2-2, with 10 bases identical to TRBD2. Sample: peripheral blood mononuclear cells (PBMCs), taken at baseline. The CDR3 nucleotides are TGTGCCAGCAGGAAGGCTAGCGGGGGTCCCGGGGAGCTGTTTTTT. It encodes CASRKASGGPGELFF.